This T cell receptor (beta chain) emerged from a study of T-cell memory formation after mild COVID-19. The junction had 19 bases not matched to a gene; V was cut back by 5 bases and J by 2 bases. This CDR3 has 18 residues. Per germline, CDR1 DFQATT and CDR2 SNEGSKA (reference sequence). Each CDR3 protein gets one entry after TCRdb re-called the 5' RACE reads with MiXCR. Of around 400,000 distinct CDR3 sequences listed, approximately 24% are singletons. The sample was PBMCs or a T cell subset sorted from them (not recorded which). This clonotype was sampled from an adult woman who had mild COVID-19 (a few samples of this study predate the infection). Cell type and time point are not known. The chain combines TRBV20-1 with TRBJ2-3; 7 positions match TRBD2. CDR3 loop: CSARPGAPSGIHTDTQYF. The DNA for the CDR3 is TGCAGTGCTCGTCCCGGGGCCCCTAGCGGTATACACACAGATACGCAGTATTTT.